Presented here are 18 T cell receptor beta chains from one specimen sequenced in a study of cytomegalovirus exposure and HLA in healthy donors. TCRdb keeps only in-frame clones here, not all; method: immunoSEQ multiplex PCR. The sample lists 200,000 to 250,000 clones; around 86% were seen once. Sequencing input: PBMCs. The source of these receptors is a young woman in good health and CMV-seropositive.

The chain carries TRBV7-6 and TRBJ2-5; 7 nucleotides line up with TRBD2. In germline, CDR1 is SGHVS, CDR2 FNYEAQ. Losses at the gene ends were 1 base for V and 3 bases for J; bases not matched to a gene: 5. This CDR3 has 15 amino acids. The CDR3 loop is CASSLGSREKETQYF. CDR3 coding DNA: TGTGCCAGCAGCTTAGGGTCGCGGGAGAAAGAGACCCAGTACTTC. The entire variable domain, with the rest obtained from reference TRBV7-6 and TRBJ2-5, is as follows: GAGVSQSPRYKVTKRGQDVALRCDPISGHVSLYWYRQALGQGPEFLTYFNYEAQQDKSGLPNDRFSAERPEGSISTLTIQRTEQRDSAMYRCASSLGSREKETQYFGPGTRLLVL.

The V and J genes are TRBV5-1 and TRBJ2-7, with 9 bases identical to TRBD1. V was clipped by 2 bases and J by 6 bases; unmatched bases: 9. The CDR3 has 15 residues. Germline CDR1 reads SGHRS; CDR2 reads YFSETQ. CDR3 in amino acids: CASSFGGTGSGEQYF. CDR3 in DNA: TGCGCCAGCAGCTTTGGCGGGACAGGGAGTGGCGAGCAGTACTTC.

With regard to this clone: The sample holds other DNA sequences that translate to the same CDR3. The rearrangement uses TRBV28 and TRBJ1-1; D call uncertain. The CDR3 length is 13 residues. V lost 1 base and J lost 0, with 3 bases in between. Germline CDR1 MDHEN, CDR2 SYDVKM. In nucleotides, the CDR3 is TGTGCCAGCAGTTTATCAGTGAACACTGAAGCTTTCTTT. It codes for CASSLSVNTEAFF. Full variable domain (missing parts from reference TRBV28 and TRBJ1-1): DVKVTQSSRYLVKRTGEKVFLECVQDMDHENMFWYRQDPGLGLRLIYFSYDVKMKEKGDIPEGYSVSREKKERFSLILESASTNQTSMYLCASSLSVNTEAFFGQGTRLTVV.

This clone is a singleton in its sample. CDR3 sequence reads: CASSSIPGLAGSSTDTQYF. The CDR3 DNA sequence: TGTGCCAGCAGTTCCATACCGGGACTAGCGGGATCTAGCACAGATACGCAGTATTTT. The chain links TRBV27 to TRBJ2-3, with TRBD2 identical over 13 bases. The J segment lost 0 bases and the V segment lost 4 bases, leaving 10 bases of the junction unmatched. The CDR3 runs to 19 residues. Germline-derived CDR1 and CDR2 are MNHEY and SMNVEV (reference sequence).

This clone has only a few counts. This chain joins TRBV7-3 and TRBJ1-1; perhaps TRBD1 as D (6 bases). The CDR3 has 13 residues. V lost 5 bases, J lost 5 bases, and 12 bases lay in between. CDR1 is SGHTA and CDR2 is FQGTGA in the germline V gene. CDR3 sequence (DNA): TGTGCCAGCAGCCTACAGGGAAGGACTGAAGCTTTCTTT. Translated: CASSLQGRTEAFF.

In regard to this clone: An end of the junction differs from the germline gene, which may be a read error. The chain couples TRBV2 to TRBJ2-1; 9 nucleotides match TRBD1. This CDR3 spans 17 amino acids. Germline V gene sequence: CDR1 SNHLY, CDR2 FYNNEI. The CDR3 reads CASSEDRGELVLNEQFF. As DNA, the CDR3 is TGTGCCAGCAGCGAAGACAGGGGGGAATTGGTACTCAATGAGCAGTTCTTC.

The chain uses TRBV28 and TRBJ1-2; the match to TRBD1 covers 10 bases. Germline CDR1 reads MDHEN; CDR2 reads SYDVKM. The V gene end was trimmed by 1 base and the J gene end by 2 bases; junction bases not matched to a gene: 13. The CDR3 consists of 19 residues. CDR3 nucleotides: TGTGCCAGCAGTTTATCTCCTGGGGGGACAGGGGCCGAAAACTATGGCTACACCTTC. Protein sequence: CASSLSPGGTGAENYGYTF.

The count of this clone is one. The J gene is TRBJ2-5, the V gene TRBV2; D is possibly TRBD1 (5 bases). In germline, CDR1 is SNHLY, CDR2 FYNNEI. Trimming cost V 6 bases and J 5 bases, with 19 bases left between them. The CDR3 is 15 amino acids. CDR3 region: CASSAPDTRVETQYF. Written as DNA, the CDR3 is TGTGCCAGCAGCGCACCGGACACCCGGGTCGAGACCCAGTACTTC.

In the case of this clone: The sample carries other DNA sequences with the same CDR3. The chain has TRBV5-1 and TRBJ2-5; TRBD2 might be the D (7 bases). Between the trimmed V and J ends, which lost 4 bases and 5 bases, there was a span of 12 bases. CDR3 length: 13 residues. CDR1 is SGHRS and CDR2 is YFSETQ in the germline V gene. The CDR3 sequence is CASSGGAQETQYF. The CDR3 bases are TGCGCCAGCAGCGGGGGGGCACAGGAGACCCAGTACTTC.

J is TRBJ1-4 and V is TRBV25-1; D not certain. Germline loops: CDR1 MGHDK, CDR2 SYGVNS. The V end was cut by 1 base, the J end by 8 bases, with 17 bases between. The CDR3 loop spans 16 amino acids. The CDR3 sequence is CASSELWGGFEEKLFF. The CDR3 DNA sequence: TGTGCCAGCAGTGAATTATGGGGAGGCTTCGAAGAAAAACTGTTTTTT.

The chain has TRBV6-1 and TRBJ2-2; the D gene is possibly TRBD1 (5 bases). V lost 1 base, J lost 0 bases, and 9 bases lay in between. CDR3 length equals 16 residues. CDR1 and CDR2 (germline): MNHNS, SASEGT. CDR3 residues: CASSEVGAANTGELFF. The CDR3 coding sequence is TGTGCCAGCAGTGAAGTTGGGGCGGCGAACACCGGGGAGCTGTTTTTT.

This chain connects TRBV10-2 to TRBJ1-2, with D unclear. The V end was cut by 3 bases, the J end by 6 bases, with 20 bases between. Per germline, CDR1 WSHSY and CDR2 SAAADI. The CDR3 runs 16 residues. CDR3 sequence: CASSDPPSSGGDGYTF. In DNA form, the CDR3 reads TGCGCCAGCAGTGACCCCCCCTCGTCCGGTGGAGATGGCTACACCTTC.

This chain links TRBV7-8 with TRBJ2-4; 9 bases align to TRBD1. CDR1 and CDR2 from the germline V gene are SGHVS and FQNEAQ. The CDR3 runs 16 residues. With V trimmed by 6 bases and J by 7 bases, 13 bases remained unmatched. The CDR3 region is CASSLWTGEDGNIQYF. DNA for the CDR3: TGTGCCAGCAGTCTTTGGACAGGGGAGGATGGCAACATTCAGTACTTC.

The chain combines TRBV15 with TRBJ1-5, with 7 bases fitting TRBD1. From germline, CDR1 is LNHNV and CDR2 YYDKDF (reference sequence). The CDR3 is 16 amino acids. Germline trimming cut 2 bases from V and 1 base from J; bases unmatched to any gene: 5. CDR3 residues: CATSRWTGLSNQPQHF. CDR3 sequence (DNA): TGTGCCACCAGCAGATGGACAGGTTTAAGCAATCAGCCCCAGCATTTT.

This clone came up a few times. The V call is TRBV7-3, the J call TRBJ1-1, with a tentative D call TRBD1 (6 bases). The CDR3 consists of 14 residues. Germline CDR1 and CDR2: SGHTA and FQGTGA. V lost 3 bases, J lost 0 bases, and 8 bases lay in between. Here the CDR3 reads CASSFGTLNTEAFF. DNA of the CDR3: TGTGCCAGCAGCTTCGGGACACTGAACACTGAAGCTTTCTTT.

This clone was seen a single time. The chain couples TRBV15 to TRBJ2-3; tentatively, D is TRBD2 (5 bases). Germline CDR1 reads LNHNV; CDR2 reads YYDKDF (reference sequence). Trimming pared 1 base from V and 4 bases from J, leaving 15 bases between. This CDR3 is built from 16 residues. The CDR3 DNA reads as TGTGCCACCAGCAGAGGTCAAGGGAGTCGAGCAGATACGCAGTATTTT. It encodes CATSRGQGSRADTQYF.

The V gene is TRBV7-2, the J gene TRBJ2-1; D remains ambiguous. The CDR3 is 13 amino acids. The ends were cut back, 5 bases at V and 1 base at J, with 6 bases in the middle. Germline V gives CDR1 SGHTA, CDR2 FQGNSA. As DNA, the CDR3 is TGTGCCAGCAGCCCAAATTCCTACAATGAGCAGTTCTTC. The encoded protein is CASSPNSYNEQFF.

This chain joins TRBV27 and TRBJ1-1, with TRBD1 matching over 9 bases. Germline V gives CDR1 MNHEY, CDR2 SMNVEV (reference sequence). This CDR3 is built from 15 residues. The V gene end was trimmed by 6 bases and the J gene end by 1 base; junction bases not matched to a gene: 6. In DNA form, the CDR3 reads TGTGCCAGCAGCCCACAGGGGGCGCCGAACACTGAAGCTTTCTTT. This translates into CASSPQGAPNTEAFF.